This T cell receptor beta chain derives from a study of identical twins (TCRdb year 2016). Concerning the study at large: The study deep-sequenced TCR alpha and beta repertoires from monozygotic twins, unrelated adults of various ages and cord blood to test whether fetal clonotypes persist. To rule out contamination, the twin experiments were replicated at different times with different library preparation protocols. Findings and caveats that apply to the study as a whole: Invariant T cells such as MAIT and iNKT could partly confound zero-insertion analyses, though diverse VJ usage argued against this for most clonotypes. Conclusions relied on cross-sectional statistical analysis, since the same donors could not be followed over many years. Fewer insertions were carried by abundant cord blood beta clonotypes, a similar but weaker trend appeared in young adult naive repertoires, and no such trend appeared in memory repertoires. Compared with coincidental sharing between unrelated individuals, out-of-frame TCR alpha sequences shared between twins had an excess of sequences with low generation probability. The excess sharing between twins in beta out-of-frame sequences was weaker because fewer shared sequences reduced the signal-to-noise ratio. In monozygotic twins, recombination models systematically underestimated out-of-frame TCR alpha sharing, but the models matched the sharing seen between unrelated individuals.

Receptor amplification or capture employed 5' RACE. Sequencing took place on an Illumina HiSeq 2000. A universal primer binding site was introduced by template switching, and a unique molecular identifier was present in the final cDNA, enabling accurate counting of TCR cDNA molecules. Specific primers in the conserved constant-segment region were used to synthesize first-strand cDNA for the TCR alpha and beta chains. To control for contamination, every cDNA library was double barcoded, receiving both a SMART-Mk sample barcode and Illumina barcodes. Two successive PCR steps introduced TruSeq adapter sequences along with Illumina sample barcodes. The Illumina HiSeq platform was used with custom primers to sequence TCR alpha and beta cDNA libraries. The paper's data handling went like this. Unique molecular identifiers were extracted from raw reads with MiGEC, and CDR3 positions were determined with MiXCR. Recombination models were inferred per individual with the repgenHMM and IGoR tools using an EM algorithm. Shared clonotype analysis was performed with the tcR package in R, normalizing sharing by the product of cloneset sizes. Out-of-frame nonproductive sequences were analyzed to study raw recombination free of thymic and clonal selection effects. TCRdb's own reprocessing of the public reads used fastp at Q25 and MiXCR and kept productive beta chains. A single entry per CDR3 protein holds the most common genes and DNA from its merged rows. In this record, the V and J calls reflect TCRdb's handling and not the investigators' own analysis. The sample contains 1.5 million to 2 million distinct CDR3 sequences, roughly 35% of them found a single time. The leading ten clones occupy approximately 0.25% of the sample.

Remarks on this clonotype: The antigen it binds to is not known. No base quality values were provided; no much bigger clone lies one nucleotide off.

Every donor in the study was a healthy Caucasian. CDR3 length: 19 amino acids, cysteine to phenylalanine. This entry keeps only the CDR3 DNA: 57 bases, framed from base 1. V is cut back by 0 bases and J by 3 bases, with 13 bases in the junction unmatched. Reading the germline V gene gives CDR1 LGHNA and CDR2 YNFKEQ. The receptor chain draws on TRBV4-2 and TRBJ2-1, and 8 junction bases match TRBD2. The specimen sequenced was cord blood. The receptor was derived from a newborn girl in good health. The DNA sequence reads TGTGCCAGCAGCCAAGATTCTCGCGGCGGGGGGCTTTTCTACAATGAGCAGTTCTTC. It translates as CASSQDSRGGGLFYNEQFF.